This T cell receptor beta chain was sequenced in a study of blood T cells in healthy people across ages. Study as a whole: Capture via template switching afforded approximately one barcoded beta molecule per two T cells. Study observations and caveats: Relative to aged donors, long-lived donors carried more naive CD4+ cells and displayed higher diversity. Among T cells, TCR beta diversity per million cells dropped roughly linearly as age rose.

Concerning this clonotype: The antigen remains undetermined.

The CDR3 is 16 amino acids. J lost 1 base, V lost 5 bases, and 9 bases had no gene match. The germline V gene has CDR1 MNHNY and CDR2 SVGAGI (reference sequence). Alongside a J-beta primer mix, a sample-barcoded 5' primer served in a second PCR lasting about 7 to 12 cycles. TCRdb re-called the 5' RACE reads through MiXCR, storing one row per CDR3 protein. The data hold roughly 1,500,000 distinct CDR3 sequences, with around 36% observed a single time. Input material: blood. The chain has TRBV6-6 and TRBJ2-7, with 9 bases matching TRBD1. The origin of this receptor is a woman between 25 and 40 years old in good health. The DNA of the CDR3 is TGTGCCAGCAGTGGACCGGGGACAGGGAGTTCCTACGAGCAGTACTTC. This translates into CASSGPGTGSSYEQYF.